The clone carrying this TCR beta chain is a singleton in its sample. Its antigen is not known. The assay was immunoSEQ multiplex PCR, and TCRdb's table has in-frame clones only and misses some. The table has about 210,000 clones, around 94% seen once; the top ten hold 1.7%. This specimen belongs to a study of T cell responses to AZD1222 COVID-19 vaccine. Study-level findings and limits: Baseline serology detected seropositivity in only a handful of AZD1222 recipients.

Sequences were derived from peripheral blood, sampled 28 days after the second dose of the MenACWY control vaccine. The receptor was derived from an adult who received the MenACWY meningococcal vaccine as a control.

The CDR3 sequence is CASSKSPGVKETQYF. In DNA form, the CDR3 reads TGTGCCAGCAGCAAATCCCCGGGAGTTAAAGAGACCCAGTACTTC. This chain connects TRBV27 to TRBJ2-5; maybe TRBD2 (6 bases). The germline gives CDR1 MNHEY, CDR2 SMNVEV (reference sequence). CDR3 length equals 15 residues. V lost 6 bases and J lost 3, with 17 bases in between.